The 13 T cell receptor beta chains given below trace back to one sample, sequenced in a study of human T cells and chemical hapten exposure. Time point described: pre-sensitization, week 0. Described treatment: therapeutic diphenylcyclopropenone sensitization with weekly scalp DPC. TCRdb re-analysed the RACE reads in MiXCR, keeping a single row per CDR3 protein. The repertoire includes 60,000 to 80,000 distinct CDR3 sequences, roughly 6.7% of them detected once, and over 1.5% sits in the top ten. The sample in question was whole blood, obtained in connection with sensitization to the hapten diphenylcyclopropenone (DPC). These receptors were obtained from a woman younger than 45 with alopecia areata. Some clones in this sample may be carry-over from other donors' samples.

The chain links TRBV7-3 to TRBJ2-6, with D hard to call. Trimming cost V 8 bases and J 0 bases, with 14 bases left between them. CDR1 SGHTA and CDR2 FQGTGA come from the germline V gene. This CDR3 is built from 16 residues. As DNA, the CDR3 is TGTGCCAGCGCTTGGACCGAGGTCTCTGGGGCCAACGTCCTGACTTTC. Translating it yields CASAWTEVSGANVLTF.

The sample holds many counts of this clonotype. CDR3 amino acids: CASSFGIAAGVKAFF. The CDR3 nucleotides are TGTGCCAGCAGTTTCGGGATAGCCGCAGGGGTGAAAGCTTTCTTT. This chain connects TRBV27 to TRBJ1-1; a possible D gene is TRBD1 (6 bases). CDR3 length equals 15 residues. CDR1 MNHEY and CDR2 SMNVEV come from the germline V gene (reference sequence). Trimming shortened V by 3 bases and J by 9 bases, and 20 bases separated the two germline ends.

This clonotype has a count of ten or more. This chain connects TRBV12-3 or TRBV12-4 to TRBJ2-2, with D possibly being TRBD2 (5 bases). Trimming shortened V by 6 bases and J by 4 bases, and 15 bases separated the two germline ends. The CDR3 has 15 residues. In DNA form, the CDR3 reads TGTGCCAGCAGCTCCCCGAAAGGAGGCACCGGGGAGCTGTTTTTT. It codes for CASSSPKGGTGELFF.

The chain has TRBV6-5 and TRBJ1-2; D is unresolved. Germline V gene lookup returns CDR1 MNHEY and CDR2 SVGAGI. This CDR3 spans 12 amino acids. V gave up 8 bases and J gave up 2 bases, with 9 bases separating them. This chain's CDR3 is CASRRGNYGYTF. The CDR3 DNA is TGTGCCAGCCGTCGCGGAAACTATGGCTACACCTTC.

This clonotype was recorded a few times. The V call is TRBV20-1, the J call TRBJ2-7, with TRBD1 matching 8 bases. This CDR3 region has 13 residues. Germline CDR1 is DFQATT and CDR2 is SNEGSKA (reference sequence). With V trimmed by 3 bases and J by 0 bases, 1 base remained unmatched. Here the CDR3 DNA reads TGCAGTGCTAGTACAGGGGGCTCCTACGAGCAGTACTTC. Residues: CSASTGGSYEQYF.

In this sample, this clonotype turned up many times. CDR3 sequence: CSASRDTQETQYF. As DNA, the CDR3 is TGCAGTGCTAGCCGGGACACGCAAGAGACCCAGTACTTC. The chain is built from TRBV20-1 and TRBJ2-5; perhaps TRBD1 as D (6 bases). V lost 3 bases to trimming and J lost 2 bases, with 10 bases between them. Per germline, CDR1 DFQATT and CDR2 SNEGSKA (reference sequence). The CDR3 covers 13 residues.

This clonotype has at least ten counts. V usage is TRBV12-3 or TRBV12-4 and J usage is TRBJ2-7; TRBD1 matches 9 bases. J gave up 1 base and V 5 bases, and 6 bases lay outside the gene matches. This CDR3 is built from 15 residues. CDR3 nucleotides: TGTGCCAGCAGTACCCGACAGGGGGTATCCTACGAGCAGTACTTC. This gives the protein CASSTRQGVSYEQYF.

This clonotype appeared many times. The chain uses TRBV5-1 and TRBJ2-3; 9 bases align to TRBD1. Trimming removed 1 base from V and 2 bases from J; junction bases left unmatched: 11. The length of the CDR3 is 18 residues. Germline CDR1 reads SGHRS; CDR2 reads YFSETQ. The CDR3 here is CASSLTPGQGRTTDTQYF. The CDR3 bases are TGCGCCAGCAGCTTGACGCCGGGACAGGGTAGGACCACAGATACGCAGTATTTT.

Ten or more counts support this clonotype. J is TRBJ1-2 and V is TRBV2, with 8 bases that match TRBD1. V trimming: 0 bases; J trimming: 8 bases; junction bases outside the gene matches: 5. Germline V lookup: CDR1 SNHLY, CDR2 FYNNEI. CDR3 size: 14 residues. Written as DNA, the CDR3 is TGTGCCAGCAGTGAAGCCGGACAGGGCAGGGGCTACACCTTC. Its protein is CASSEAGQGRGYTF. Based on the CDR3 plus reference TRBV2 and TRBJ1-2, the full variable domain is EPEVTQTPSHQVTQMGQEVILRCVPISNHLYFYWYRQILGQKVEFLVSFYNNEISEKSEIFDDQFSVERPDGSNFTLKIRSTKLEDSAMYFCASSEAGQGRGYTFGSGTRLTVV.

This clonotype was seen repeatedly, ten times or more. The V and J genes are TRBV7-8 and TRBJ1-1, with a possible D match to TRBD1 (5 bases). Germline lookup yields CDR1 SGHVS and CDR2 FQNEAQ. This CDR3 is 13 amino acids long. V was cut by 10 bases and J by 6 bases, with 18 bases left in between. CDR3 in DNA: TGTGCCACTTCCCGGGGGGGTAGGGCTGAAGCTTTCTTT. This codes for CATSRGGRAEAFF.

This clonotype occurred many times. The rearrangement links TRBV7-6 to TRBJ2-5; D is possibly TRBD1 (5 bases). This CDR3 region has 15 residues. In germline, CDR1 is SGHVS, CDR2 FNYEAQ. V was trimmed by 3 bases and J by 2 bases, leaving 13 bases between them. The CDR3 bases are TGTGCCAGCAGCTTTGGGGCAGCTCGTCAAGAGACCCAGTACTTC. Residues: CASSFGAARQETQYF.

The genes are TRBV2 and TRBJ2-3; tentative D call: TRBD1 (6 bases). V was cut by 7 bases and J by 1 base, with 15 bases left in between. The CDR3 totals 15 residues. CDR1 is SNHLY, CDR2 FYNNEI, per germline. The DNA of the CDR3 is TGTGCCAGCACTAACAGGGTATGGGGCACAGATACGCAGTATTTT. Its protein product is CASTNRVWGTDTQYF.

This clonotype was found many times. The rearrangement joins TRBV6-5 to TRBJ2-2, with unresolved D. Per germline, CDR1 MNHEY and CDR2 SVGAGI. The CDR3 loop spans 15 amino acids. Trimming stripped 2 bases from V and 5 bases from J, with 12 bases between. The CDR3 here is CASSYASGKTGELFF. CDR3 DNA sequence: TGTGCCAGCAGTTACGCCTCCGGCAAAACCGGGGAGCTGTTTTTT.